This T cell receptor beta chain was obtained from a study of T cell responses to AZD1222 COVID-19 vaccine (dated by TCRdb to the early 2020s). Broadly, across the study: TCR sequencing covered more than 230 trial participants: approximately 200 given two doses of AZD1222 and 26 given two doses of MenACWY control vaccine. Trial participants were enrolled by age into 18-55, 56-69 and 70-plus year subgroups, with approximately 160, 26 and 62 TCR-sequenced participants respectively.

The CDR3 regions of human TCRbeta chains were analyzed by immunosequencing. In the original analysis: Repertoire TCRs were matched against a reference library of SARS-CoV-2-specific TCRs generated with the MIRA antigen-specificity platform. Breadth was defined as the fraction of unique TCRs that were SARS-CoV-2-associated. Depth was defined as the fraction of total T cells that were SARS-CoV-2-associated. Using the MIRA data, each spike-specific TCR was assigned both to the spike region to which the TCR was reactive and to a CD4 or CD8 class. Log10-transformed breadth and depth values were compared by one-way ANOVA with Sidak's multiple comparisons tests. TCRdb re-hosts the immuneACCESS table, in-frame sequences only. Its copies lack some clones; in the studies checked, an unresolved V gene accounts for under half of them, and the cause for the rest is not known. V, J and clone size reflect that table, while D and trimming were determined from the DNA. The sample table holds over 130,000 clones, of which 88% were seen once. The ten largest account for approximately 2.8% of the sample.

The time point tag for this specimen amounts to: about 28 days (+/-7) after the second vaccine dose. Because spike-specific TCR depth and breadth did not differ between the two schedules, AZD1222 recipients who got a second dose at roughly 4 weeks were pooled with those who got a second dose at roughly 12 weeks. Samples from vaccinated people were obtained from the UK trials COV001 and COV002, which included a single-blind randomized controlled phase 2/3 trial of AZD1222 (ChAdOx1 nCoV-19) in healthy adults. For TCRbeta chain sequencing, PBMC samples from trial participants were taken at day 0 and at day 28 after the second dose. What the research found in general, with its limitations: Epitopes outside the regions mutated in the B.1.351 and B.1.1.7 variants were reportedly recognized by nearly half of the unique spike-specific TCRs. After two AZD1222 doses, spike-specific TCR breadth and depth were significantly higher than at day 0 and than in MenACWY recipients. Vaccine-associated CD4 TCRs spanned the whole spike protein, with dominant responses in regions 160-218 and 743-854. Most participants were white British and females outnumbered males, and the authors suggested that clonal diversity may have been underestimated. In the small 56-69-year group, the increase in depth fell short of significance, most likely because of low power. Because no day 14 peak-response samples were available, repertoires were characterized only after the peak T cell response. Conclusions about previously exposed vaccinees are limited because only six or seven AZD1222 recipients were SARS-CoV-2 seropositive at baseline.

From its cysteine to its phenylalanine, the CDR3 spans 16 amino acids. The only DNA kept is the CDR3, 48 bases in frame from the first base. Reading the germline V gene gives CDR1 SGDLS and CDR2 YYNGEE. The V and J ends are trimmed by 0 bases and 13 bases, leaving 20 bases between them. With respect to this clone: Its antigen remains undetermined. Per-base quality was not reported, and no clone a single base away is much larger than it.

Rearrangement joined TRBV9 to TRBJ1-6; TRBD1 could be the D gene, as 5 bases match. The sample here was peripheral blood, taken 28 days after the second AZD1222 dose. This clonotype originated in an adult who received the AZD1222 COVID-19 vaccine. The CDR3 region reads CASSVGAGVGMKPLHF. The nucleotide sequence is TGTGCCAGCAGCGTAGGGGCGGGGGTCGGTATGAAGCCCCTCCACTTT.